The 3 T cell receptor beta chains listed next were all sequenced from one sample in a study of cytomegalovirus exposure and HLA in healthy donors. With 60 Vbeta and 13 Jbeta primers, the PCR was carried out. Profiled with immunoSEQ multiplex PCR; TCRdb holds only in-frame clones, not every one. The sample comprises about 200,000 clones, 60% to 80% of which are singletons, and roughly 3% rests with the top ten. Sequences were obtained from PBMCs. Receptor source: a woman younger than 45 in good health and CMV-seronegative.

V is TRBV13 and J is TRBJ2-7; 7 nucleotides line up with TRBD1. Looked up from germline, CDR1 is PRHDT and CDR2 is FYEKMQ (reference sequence). V lost 4 bases to trimming and J lost 3 bases; unmatched junction nucleotides: 6. This CDR3 spans 14 amino acids. The chain's CDR3 is CASSSGQDNYEQYF. The CDR3, as DNA: TGTGCCAGCAGCTCTGGACAGGATAACTACGAGCAGTACTTC.

This clone has just a few counts. The CDR3 loop is CASSLAEYTGELFF. CDR3 nucleotides: TGTGCCAGCAGCTTAGCCGAGTACACCGGGGAGCTGTTTTTT. V is TRBV7-6 and J is TRBJ2-2; D not resolved. Trimming shortened V by 0 bases and J by 3 bases, and 5 bases separated the two germline ends. The CDR3 consists of 14 residues. In germline, CDR1 is SGHVS, CDR2 FNYEAQ.

A note on this clone: Compared with germline, one end of the junction differs, possibly owing to a read error. This chain uses TRBV7-9 with TRBJ1-5; D is unresolved. The germline V gene encodes CDR1 SEHNR and CDR2 FQNEAQ (reference sequence). The CDR3 consists of 13 residues. CDR3 bases: TGTTCCAGCAGCCGGACTGCTAATCAGCCCCAGCATTTT. It encodes CSSSRTANQPQHF. The complete variable domain, with remaining parts taken from reference TRBV7-9 and TRBJ1-5, reads DTGVSQNPRHKITKRGQNVTFRCDPISEHNRLYWYRQTLGQGPEFLTYFQNEAQLEKSRLLSDRFSAERPKGSFSTLEIQRTEQGDSAMYLCSSSRTANQPQHFGDGTRLSIL.